This T cell receptor (beta chain) came from a study of blood T cell repertoires in COVID-19. Looking at the study overall: Sources were T cells, B-cell-depleted T cells, or PBMCs; the material itself was cDNA or gDNA.

V trimming: 5 bases; J trimming: 4 bases; junction bases outside the gene matches: 7. CDR1 MDHEN and CDR2 SYDVKM come from the germline V gene. The CDR3 is made up of 15 amino acids. Original handling: Amplification of reference gene primers was used by the study to estimate nucleated cell counts. TCRdb's copy holds only in-frame clones and misses some; the assay was immunoSEQ multiplex PCR. V and J calls and clone size are given by that table; D and trimming were obtained from the DNA. The table has roughly 140,000 clones, over 70% seen once. The sequence was obtained from an older woman with acute or convalescent COVID-19. This chain joins TRBV28 and TRBJ2-1, with 8 bases that match TRBD2. The sample comprised peripheral blood. Here the CDR3 reads CASSPAGVLYNEQFF. Here the CDR3 DNA reads TGTGCCAGCAGTCCAGCGGGGGTCTTATACAATGAGCAGTTCTTC.